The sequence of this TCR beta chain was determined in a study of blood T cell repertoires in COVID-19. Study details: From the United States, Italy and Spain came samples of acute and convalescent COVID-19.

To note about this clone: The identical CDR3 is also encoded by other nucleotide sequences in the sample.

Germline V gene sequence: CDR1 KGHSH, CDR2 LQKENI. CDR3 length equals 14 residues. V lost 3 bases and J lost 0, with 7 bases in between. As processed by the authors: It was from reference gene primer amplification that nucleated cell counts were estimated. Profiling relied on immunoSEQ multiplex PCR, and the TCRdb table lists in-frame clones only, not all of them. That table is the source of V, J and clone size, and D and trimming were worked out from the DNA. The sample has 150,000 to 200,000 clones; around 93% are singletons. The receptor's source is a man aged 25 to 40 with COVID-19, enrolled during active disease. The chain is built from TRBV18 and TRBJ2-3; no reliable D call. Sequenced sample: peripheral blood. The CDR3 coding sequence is TGTGCCAGCTCACCGGGCCCTAGCACAGATACGCAGTATTTT. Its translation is CASSPGPSTDTQYF. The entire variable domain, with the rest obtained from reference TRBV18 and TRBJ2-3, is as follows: NAGVMQNPRHLVRRRGQEARLRCSPMKGHSHVYWYRQLPEEGLKFMVYLQKENIIDESGMPKERFSAEFPKEGPSILRIQQVVRGDSAAYFCASSPGPSTDTQYFGPGTRLTVL.